This T cell receptor beta chain was recorded in a study of Ad26.COV2.S vaccination and SARS-CoV-2 variants. Study summary: As a participant in COV1001, the donor was in the Ad26.COV2.S trial arm. Into the muscle, Ad26.COV2.S was dosed once or twice, 56 days apart. Study-level results: Non-spike TCR breadth showed similarity between vaccine and placebo recipients.

In regard to this clone: The antigen remains undetermined.

The protocol was immunoSEQ multiplex PCR, while the TCRdb copy is restricted to in-frame clones and leaves out a portion. The sample records 300,000 to 400,000 clones, 85% to 90% being singletons. Treatment described: about 20 received Ad26.COV2.S at low or high dose, single or two shots; several received placebo; per-sample allocation not given. All samples were drawn on day 63, counting from the first vaccine or placebo injection. Sequenced material: peripheral blood, taken in a trial of Ad26.COV2.S vaccine versus placebo. The clonotype was recovered from a person between 18 and 65 years old who received the Ad26.COV2.S COVID-19 vaccine or a placebo.

The CDR3 DNA sequence: TGTGCCACCGCTCTCGGGGCCAGGAGGAAGGTTGCTGGGGCCAACGTCCTGACTTTC. Residues: CATALGARRKVAGANVLTF. V gene TRBV15 combines with J gene TRBJ2-6; D possibly uses TRBD1 or TRBD2 (5 bases each). Germline V gene sequence: CDR1 LNHNV, CDR2 YYDKDF (reference sequence). This CDR3 has 19 amino acids. Trimming took 8 bases from V and 2 from J, leaving 25 bases between them.